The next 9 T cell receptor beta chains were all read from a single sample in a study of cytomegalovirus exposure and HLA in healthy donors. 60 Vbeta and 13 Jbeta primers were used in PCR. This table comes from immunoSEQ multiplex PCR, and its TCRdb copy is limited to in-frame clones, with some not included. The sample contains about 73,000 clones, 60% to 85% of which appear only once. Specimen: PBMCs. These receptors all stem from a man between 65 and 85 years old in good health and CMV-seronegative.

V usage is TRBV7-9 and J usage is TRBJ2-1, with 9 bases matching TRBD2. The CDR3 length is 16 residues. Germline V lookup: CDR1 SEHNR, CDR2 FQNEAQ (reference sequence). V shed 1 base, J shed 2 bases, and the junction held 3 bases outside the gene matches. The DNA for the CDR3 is TGTGCCAGCAGCTTAGACGGCGGGGGGGCCTACAATGAGCAGTTCTTC. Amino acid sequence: CASSLDGGGAYNEQFF.

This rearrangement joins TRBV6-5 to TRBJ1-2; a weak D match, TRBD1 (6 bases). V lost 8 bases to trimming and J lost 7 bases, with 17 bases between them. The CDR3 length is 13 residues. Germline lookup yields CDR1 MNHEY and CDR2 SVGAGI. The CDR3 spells CASGQGNYLGYTF. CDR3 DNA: TGTGCCAGCGGGCAGGGGAATTACCTTGGCTACACCTTC.

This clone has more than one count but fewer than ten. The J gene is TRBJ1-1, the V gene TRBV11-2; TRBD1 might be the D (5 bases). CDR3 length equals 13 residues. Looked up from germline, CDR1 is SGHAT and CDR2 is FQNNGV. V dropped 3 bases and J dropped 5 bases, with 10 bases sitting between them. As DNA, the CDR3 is TGTGCCAGCAGCTTTGATGGGGGGACTGAAGCTTTCTTT. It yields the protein CASSFDGGTEAFF.

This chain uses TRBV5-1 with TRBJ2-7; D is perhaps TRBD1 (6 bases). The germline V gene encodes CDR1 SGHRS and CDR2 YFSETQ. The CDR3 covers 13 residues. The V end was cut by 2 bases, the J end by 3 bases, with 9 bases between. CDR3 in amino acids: CASSFGGIYEQYF. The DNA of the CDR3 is TGCGCCAGCAGCTTTGGGGGCATCTACGAGCAGTACTTC.

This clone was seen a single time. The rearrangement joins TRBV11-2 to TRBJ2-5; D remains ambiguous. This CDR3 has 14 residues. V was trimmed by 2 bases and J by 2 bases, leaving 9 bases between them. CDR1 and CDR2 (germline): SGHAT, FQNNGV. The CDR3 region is CASSLPPQQETQYF. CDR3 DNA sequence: TGTGCCAGCAGCTTACCCCCCCAACAAGAGACCCAGTACTTC. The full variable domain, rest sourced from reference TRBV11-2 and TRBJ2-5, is EAGVAQSPRYKIIEKRQSVAFWCNPISGHATLYWYQQILGQGPKLLIQFQNNGVVDDSQLPKDRFSAERLKGVDSTLKIQPAKLEDSAVYLCASSLPPQQETQYFGPGTRLLVL.

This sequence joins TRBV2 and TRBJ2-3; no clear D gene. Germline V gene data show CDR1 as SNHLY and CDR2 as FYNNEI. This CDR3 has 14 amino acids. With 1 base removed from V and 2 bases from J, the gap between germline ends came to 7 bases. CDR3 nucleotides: TGTGCCAGCAGTGAAGTCTCAGTCACAGATACGCAGTATTTT. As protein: CASSEVSVTDTQYF.

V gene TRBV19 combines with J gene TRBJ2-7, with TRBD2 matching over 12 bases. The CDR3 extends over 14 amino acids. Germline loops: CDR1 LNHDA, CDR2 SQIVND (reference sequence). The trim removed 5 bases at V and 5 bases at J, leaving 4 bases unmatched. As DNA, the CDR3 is TGTGCCAGTAGTCGGACTAGCGGGAACCACGAGCAGTACTTC. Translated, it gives CASSRTSGNHEQYF.

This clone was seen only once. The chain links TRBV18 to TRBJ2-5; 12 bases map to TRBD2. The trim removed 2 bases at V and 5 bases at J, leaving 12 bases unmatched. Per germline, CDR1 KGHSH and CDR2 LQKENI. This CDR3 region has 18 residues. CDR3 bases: TGTGCCAGCTCACCAAGGCTCCCGACTAGCGGGAGCGGGGAGACCCAGTACTTC. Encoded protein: CASSPRLPTSGSGETQYF.

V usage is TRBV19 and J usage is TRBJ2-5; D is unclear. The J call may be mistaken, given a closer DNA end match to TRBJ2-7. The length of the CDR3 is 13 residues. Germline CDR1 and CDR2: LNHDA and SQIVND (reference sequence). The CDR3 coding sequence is TGTGCCAGTAGTGGGCCTGGATTCTACGAGCAGTACTTC. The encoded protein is CASSGPGFYEQYF.